The 2 T cell receptor beta chains listed next were all sequenced from one sample in a study of shared clonotypes between healthy human individuals. The protocol was immunoSEQ multiplex PCR, while the TCRdb copy is restricted to in-frame clones and leaves out a portion. The data contain around 990,000 clones, 70% to 85% of them singletons. The sample was memory CD4+ T cells from PBMCs. Subset here: CD45RA-negative fraction. The receptor source for this set is a man younger than 35 in good health. Some clones in this sample may be carry-over from other donors' samples.

The chain combines TRBV6-5 with TRBJ2-7; 7 bases are shared with TRBD1. The CDR3 has 12 residues. V lost 7 bases to trimming and J lost 1 base; unmatched junction nucleotides: 1. Germline CDR1 MNHEY, CDR2 SVGAGI. CDR3 region: CASTGQSYEQYF. The CDR3 bases are TGTGCCAGCACGGGACAGTCCTACGAGCAGTACTTC.

J is TRBJ2-7 and V is TRBV7-8; 9 bases fit TRBD2. The trim removed 1 base at V and 7 bases at J, leaving 11 bases unmatched. The CDR3 covers 16 residues. Germline V gives CDR1 SGHVS, CDR2 FQNEAQ. The CDR3 sequence is CASSLVQRGRAREQYF. As DNA, the CDR3 is TGTGCCAGCAGCTTAGTGCAGCGCGGGAGGGCTAGGGAGCAGTACTTC.